This T cell receptor beta chain appears in the sequencing data of a study of cytomegalovirus exposure and HLA in healthy donors. Study details: Previous work identified some 120 million unique TCR beta sequences from 200 million or so T cells. Study-level results: V- and J-gene trimming in TCR beta was tied to a missense DCLRE1C variant by an analysis performed later. The study flagged around 160 TCR beta chains as cytomegalovirus-associated. Most TCRs appeared rarely, but some public TCRs recurred in many donors.

Vbeta (60) and Jbeta (13) primers were used in the PCR. Produced via immunoSEQ multiplex PCR; TCRdb's table is partial and in-frame only. Among approximately 210,000 clones listed, around 81% were seen once. This clone appeared once. What it binds is unknown. The germline CDR1 and CDR2 sequences are SGHTA and FQGNSA. The V and J ends lost 4 bases and 4 bases, in that order; junction bases with no gene match: 3. This CDR3 is 14 amino acids long. The chain carries TRBV7-2 and TRBJ2-2; 7 positions match TRBD1. The sequence was collected from a man between 18 and 35 years old in good health and CMV-seronegative. Sequences were obtained from PBMCs. The CDR3 protein is CASSWDRSTGELFF. The CDR3 DNA reads TGTGCCAGCAGCTGGGACAGATCCACCGGGGAGCTGTTTTTT.